This TCR beta chain was found in a study of CD8 T cells in ankylosing spondylitis. This clonotype was seen only a few times. Its target is not known. Study-wide results and caveats: The disease-linked clones had a CD8+ phenotype and low blood frequencies. Seven to nine highly homologous variants made up a TCR beta motif that seemed to typify ankylosing spondylitis blood.

MiXCR, run by TCRdb on the 5' RACE reads, gives a single entry per CDR3 protein. This sample has a few hundred thousand distinct CDR3 sequences, with roughly 20% found just once. There are 16 residues in the CDR3. The V gene's germline CDR1 is ENHRY and CDR2 SYGVKD. The V end was cut by 6 bases, the J end by 1 base, with 16 bases between. Sample: blood, either unsorted or a sorted T cell fraction (not recorded which). V is TRBV10-3 and J is TRBJ2-1, with D possibly being TRBD2 (5 bases). This clonotype was sampled from a female donor with ankylosing spondylitis or in good health (not recorded which). Here the CDR3 DNA reads TGTGCCATCAGCGGAGGTCCGACTTATTCCTACAATGAGCAGTTCTTC. It translates to CAISGGPTYSYNEQFF.